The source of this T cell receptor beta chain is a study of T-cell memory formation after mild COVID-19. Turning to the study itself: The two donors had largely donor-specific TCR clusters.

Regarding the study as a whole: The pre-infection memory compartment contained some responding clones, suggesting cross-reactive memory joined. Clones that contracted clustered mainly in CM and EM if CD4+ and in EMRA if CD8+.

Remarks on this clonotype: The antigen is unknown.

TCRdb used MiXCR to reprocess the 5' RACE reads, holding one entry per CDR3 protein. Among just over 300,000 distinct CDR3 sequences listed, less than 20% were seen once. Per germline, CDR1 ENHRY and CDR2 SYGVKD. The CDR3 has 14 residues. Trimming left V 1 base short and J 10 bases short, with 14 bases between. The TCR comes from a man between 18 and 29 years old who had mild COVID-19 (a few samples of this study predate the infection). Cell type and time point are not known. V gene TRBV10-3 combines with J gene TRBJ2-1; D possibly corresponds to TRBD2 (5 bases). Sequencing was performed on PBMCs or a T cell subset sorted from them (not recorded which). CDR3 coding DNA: TGTGCCATCAGTGAGTACGGACCGACGGGGGAGCAGTTCTTC. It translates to CAISEYGPTGEQFF.